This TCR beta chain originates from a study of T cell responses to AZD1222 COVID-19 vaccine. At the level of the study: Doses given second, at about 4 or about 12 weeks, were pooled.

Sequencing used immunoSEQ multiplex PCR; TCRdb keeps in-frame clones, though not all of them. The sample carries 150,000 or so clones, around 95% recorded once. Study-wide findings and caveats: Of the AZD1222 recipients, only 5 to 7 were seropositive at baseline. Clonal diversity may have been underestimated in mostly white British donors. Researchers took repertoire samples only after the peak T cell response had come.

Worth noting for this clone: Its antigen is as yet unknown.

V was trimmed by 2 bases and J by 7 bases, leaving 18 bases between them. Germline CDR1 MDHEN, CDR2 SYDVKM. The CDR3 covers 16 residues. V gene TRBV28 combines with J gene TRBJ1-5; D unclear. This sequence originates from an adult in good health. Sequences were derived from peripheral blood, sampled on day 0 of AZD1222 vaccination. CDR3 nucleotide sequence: TGTGCCAGCAGTTTAGCCGGGAGAAAAAATGGGCAGCCCCAGCATTTT. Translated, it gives CASSLAGRKNGQPQHF.